What follows are 26 T cell receptor beta chains derived from one specimen sequenced in a study of control samples from healthy donors and cancer patients. Sequenced by immunoSEQ multiplex PCR; TCRdb stores in-frame clones only, minus some. The sample records about 75,000 clones, approximately 94% being singletons. Sequenced input: blood. These receptors were obtained from a middle-aged woman in good health.

This clone was detected only once. The V call is TRBV11-2, the J call TRBJ2-2; D gene ambiguous. CDR3 length equals 16 residues. CDR1 and CDR2 (germline): SGHAT, FQNNGV. Trimming removed 1 base at V and 3 bases at J, with 12 bases between. The CDR3 loop is CASSLVELRDTGELFF. Written as DNA, the CDR3 is TGTGCCAGCAGCTTAGTTGAGCTTAGGGACACCGGGGAGCTGTTTTTT.

The chain joins TRBV25-1 to TRBJ1-1; 9 nucleotides align to TRBD1. The CDR3 is 14 residues long. Germline CDR1 is MGHDK and CDR2 is SYGVNS. V lost 2 bases, J lost 10 bases, and 8 bases stayed unmatched. The CDR3 region has the DNA TGTGCCAGCAGTGAAGGTTACAGGGGGCAAGGAGCTTTCTTT. It codes for CASSEGYRGQGAFF.

V is TRBV6-5 and J is TRBJ2-4; D is possibly TRBD2 (5 bases). The germline CDR1 and CDR2 sequences are MNHEY and SVGAGI. With 2 bases removed from V and 1 base from J, the gap between germline ends came to 9 bases. The CDR3 extends over 15 amino acids. The CDR3 spells CASSYQPSAKNIQYF. Written as DNA, the CDR3 is TGTGCCAGCAGTTACCAACCTAGCGCCAAAAACATTCAGTACTTC.

In its sample, this clone was seen once. The genes are TRBV7-9 and TRBJ1-2, with TRBD1 matching over 7 bases. CDR3 size: 17 residues. Germline V gene sequence: CDR1 SEHNR, CDR2 FQNEAQ (reference sequence). V shed 5 bases and J 5 bases; nucleotides not matched to a gene: 17. CDR3 nucleotide sequence: TGTGCCAGCAGCCCAACCCCCGACAGGGTCCTTTGGTATGGCTACACCTTC. It codes for CASSPTPDRVLWYGYTF.

The gene calls are TRBV27 and TRBJ1-1; D is undetermined. The CDR3 runs to 13 residues. Germline lookup yields CDR1 MNHEY and CDR2 SMNVEV (reference sequence). The V and J ends lost 0 bases and 7 bases respectively, with 9 bases between them. CDR3 amino acids: CASSLSRAVEAFF. DNA for the CDR3: TGTGCCAGCAGTTTATCAAGGGCGGTTGAAGCTTTCTTT.

This clone was counted once. The chain has TRBV18 and TRBJ2-7; TRBD2 might be the D (6 bases). Trimming took 0 bases from V and 3 from J, leaving 12 bases between them. The CDR3 is made up of 15 amino acids. Looked up from germline, CDR1 is KGHSH and CDR2 is LQKENI. CDR3 amino acids: CASSPPLGTDYEQYF. Here the CDR3 DNA reads TGTGCCAGCTCACCACCGTTAGGGACTGACTACGAGCAGTACTTC.

This rearrangement joins TRBV6-1 to TRBJ2-7; TRBD2 is a possible D gene (5 bases). V shed 1 base and J shed 0 bases, with 13 bases lying between them. This CDR3 is 16 amino acids long. Germline V gene lookup returns CDR1 MNHNS and CDR2 SASEGT. CDR3 residues: CASSEVSPTSSYEQYF. Here the CDR3 DNA reads TGTGCCAGCAGTGAAGTTTCCCCAACTAGCTCCTACGAGCAGTACTTC.

The chain joins TRBV6-5 to TRBJ2-3; D ambiguous. With 0 bases removed from V and 2 bases from J, the gap between germline ends came to 12 bases. Germline V gives CDR1 MNHEY, CDR2 SVGAGI. This CDR3 spans 16 amino acids. CDR3 DNA: TGTGCCAGCAGTTACTCGTTGGCAACACACACAGATACGCAGTATTTT. Translating it yields CASSYSLATHTDTQYF.

The rearrangement links TRBV6-1 to TRBJ2-1; 9 bases fit TRBD2. CDR1 MNHNS and CDR2 SASEGT come from the germline V gene. V lost 2 bases, J lost 4 bases, and 12 bases stayed unmatched. The CDR3 runs 18 residues. The CDR3 coding sequence is TGTGCCAGCAGTGAATCGGTAAGGAGACTAGCGGTTTACAATGAGCAGTTCTTC. Translated: CASSESVRRLAVYNEQFF.

The chain couples TRBV18 to TRBJ1-1; D possibly corresponds to TRBD1 (5 bases). V gave up 6 bases and J gave up 4 bases, with 12 bases separating them. The CDR3 is 13 residues long. The germline CDR1 and CDR2 sequences are KGHSH and LQKENI. The chain's CDR3 is CASSPLRGTEAFF. DNA for the CDR3: TGTGCCAGCTCCCCTTTGAGGGGCACTGAAGCTTTCTTT.

The gene calls are TRBV30 and TRBJ2-2, with TRBD2 matching over 8 bases. CDR3 length: 13 amino acids. From germline, CDR1 is GTSNPN and CDR2 SVGIG (reference sequence). The V gene end was trimmed by 4 bases and the J gene end by 6 bases; junction bases not matched to a gene: 4. CDR3 bases: TGTGCCTGGAACCCGGGACTAGCCGGGGAGCTGTTTTTT. Translated: CAWNPGLAGELFF.

V and J are TRBV5-1 and TRBJ2-6; D is ambiguous. Trimming took off 0 bases at V and 2 bases at J, with 6 bases between the two ends. In germline, CDR1 is SGHRS, CDR2 YFSETQ. The CDR3 contains 15 residues. The chain's CDR3 is CASSLAVAGANVLTF. The CDR3 DNA reads as TGCGCCAGCAGCTTGGCCGTCGCTGGGGCCAACGTCCTGACTTTC.

V gene TRBV10-1 combines with J gene TRBJ1-1, with TRBD1 identical over 10 bases. The CDR3 contains 15 residues. V lost 7 bases and J lost 1; bases outside the gene matches: 6. Germline V gene lookup returns CDR1 WNHNN and CDR2 SYGVQD (reference sequence). CDR3 nucleotide sequence: TGCGCCAGCATCCGGACAGGGGGGTCGAACACTGAAGCTTTCTTT. Its protein is CASIRTGGSNTEAFF.

In DNA, the CDR3 is TGTGCCAGCAGTTTCACGGGGGCCTACGAGCAGTACTTC. Translation: CASSFTGAYEQYF. The genes are TRBV27 and TRBJ2-7; D perhaps matches TRBD2 (6 bases). CDR3 length equals 13 residues. Trimming took 3 bases from V and 2 from J, leaving 8 bases between them. Germline assignment: CDR1 MNHEY and CDR2 SMNVEV (reference sequence).

This CDR3 is CASSQAVRGQRIAQPQHF. The CDR3 nucleotides are TGTGCCAGCAGCCAAGCTGTTAGAGGGCAGAGGATTGCCCAGCCCCAGCATTTT. This chain connects TRBV4-2 to TRBJ1-5; the D is unclear. This CDR3 has 18 amino acids. The germline gives CDR1 LGHNA, CDR2 YNFKEQ. Trimming took 1 base from V and 7 from J, leaving 23 bases between them.

The chain recombines TRBV7-2 with TRBJ2-7; D uncertain. The CDR3 is 13 amino acids. Germline-derived CDR1 and CDR2 are SGHTA and FQGNSA. Trimming took 5 bases from V and 11 from J, leaving 19 bases between them. The CDR3, as DNA: TGTGCCAGCAGCCCGACCCTGAGGCCTGGGGAGTACTTC. Protein: CASSPTLRPGEYF. The full variable domain, in which reference TRBV7-2 and TRBJ2-7 provide the parts outside the CDR3, is GAGVSQSPSNKVTEKGKDVELRCDPISGHTALYWYRQSLGQGLEFLIYFQGNSAPDKSGLPSDRFSAERTGGSVSTLTIQRTQQEDSAVYLCASSPTLRPGEYFGPGTRLTVT.

The gene calls are TRBV6-8 and TRBJ1-5; the D gene is possibly TRBD1 (5 bases). CDR1 MNHGY and CDR2 SAAAGT come from the germline V gene. The CDR3 loop spans 14 amino acids. The V end was cut by 5 bases, the J end by 2 bases, with 10 bases between. CDR3 DNA: TGTGCCAGCAGTCTGGGGGGGGGCAATCAGCCCCAGCATTTT. The encoded protein is CASSLGGGNQPQHF.

V and J are TRBV7-3 and TRBJ2-2; no reliable D call. Germline lookup yields CDR1 SGHTA and CDR2 FQGTGA. The CDR3 is made up of 11 amino acids. V lost 5 bases and J lost 7, with 5 bases in between. CDR3 residues: CASSDNGELFF. DNA for the CDR3: TGTGCCAGCAGCGACAACGGGGAGCTGTTTTTT.

The J gene is TRBJ2-3, the V gene TRBV3-1 (or the pseudogene TRBV3-2), with TRBD1 matching 9 bases. From germline, CDR1 is LGHDT and CDR2 YNNKEL (reference sequence). Trimming cost V 1 base and J 2 bases; bases outside gene matches: 10. The CDR3 sequence is 18 residues long. The CDR3 spells CASSQALTGQGFTDTQYF. The CDR3 DNA sequence: TGTGCCAGCAGCCAAGCCTTAACCGGACAGGGGTTCACAGATACGCAGTATTTT.

The chain recombines TRBV2 with TRBJ1-2; D possibly corresponds to TRBD1 (5 bases). Deletions cut 3 bases from V and 3 bases from J, with 11 bases between. The CDR3 has 14 amino acids. Germline V gene data show CDR1 as SNHLY and CDR2 as FYNNEI. DNA for the CDR3: TGTGCCAGCAGTGACCAGGGACCTCACTATGGCTACACCTTC. As protein: CASSDQGPHYGYTF.

The chain combines TRBV4-3 with TRBJ1-1, with D perhaps matching TRBD1 (5 bases). The ends were cut back, 6 bases at V and 1 base at J, with 12 bases in the middle. The CDR3 runs to 14 residues. From germline, CDR1 is LGHNA and CDR2 YSLEER. The CDR3 sequence: CASSPGLRNTEAFF. DNA for the CDR3: TGCGCCAGCAGTCCGGGACTCAGGAACACTGAAGCTTTCTTT.

The J gene is TRBJ2-5, the V gene TRBV19; no definite D call. Germline V gives CDR1 LNHDA, CDR2 SQIVND (reference sequence). The V gene lost 5 bases and the J gene lost 5 bases, with 9 bases spanning the gap. The length of the CDR3 is 12 residues. CDR3: CASSFLAETQYF. The CDR3 DNA follows: TGTGCCAGTAGTTTCCTGGCGGAGACCCAGTACTTC.

The chain uses TRBV18 and TRBJ1-1, with D uncertain. The CDR3 is 13 amino acids. Trimming cost V 2 bases and J 6 bases, with 10 bases left between them. The germline V gene has CDR1 KGHSH and CDR2 LQKENI. The CDR3, as DNA: TGTGCCAGCTCACCAGATAGGGAGGCTGAAGCTTTCTTT. Its translation is CASSPDREAEAFF.

This chain uses TRBV10-3 with TRBJ2-3; D not resolved. This CDR3 has 9 amino acids. With 9 bases removed from V and 7 bases from J, the gap between germline ends came to 5 bases. Germline CDR1 and CDR2: ENHRY and SYGVKD. CDR3 loop: CAIKYTQYF. In DNA, the CDR3 is TGTGCCATAAAATATACGCAGTATTTT.

The chain links TRBV2 to TRBJ1-3; D remains unclear. The germline gives CDR1 SNHLY, CDR2 FYNNEI. Deletions cut 4 bases from V and 0 bases from J, with 7 bases between. The CDR3 consists of 14 residues. The CDR3 reads CASSGLNSGNTIYF. The CDR3 DNA follows: TGTGCCAGCAGTGGGTTAAACTCTGGAAACACCATATATTTT. The complete variable domain, with remaining parts taken from reference TRBV2 and TRBJ1-3, reads EPEVTQTPSHQVTQMGQEVILRCVPISNHLYFYWYRQILGQKVEFLVSFYNNEISEKSEIFDDQFSVERPDGSNFTLKIRSTKLEDSAMYFCASSGLNSGNTIYFGEGSWLTVV.

The chain joins TRBV2 to TRBJ2-1; D is unresolved. Germline V gene lookup returns CDR1 SNHLY and CDR2 FYNNEI. This CDR3 has 13 residues. Between the trimmed V and J ends, which lost 6 bases and 0 bases, there was a span of 6 bases. CDR3 nucleotide sequence: TGTGCCAGCAGAGGCGACTCCTACAATGAGCAGTTCTTC. Amino acids: CASRGDSYNEQFF.